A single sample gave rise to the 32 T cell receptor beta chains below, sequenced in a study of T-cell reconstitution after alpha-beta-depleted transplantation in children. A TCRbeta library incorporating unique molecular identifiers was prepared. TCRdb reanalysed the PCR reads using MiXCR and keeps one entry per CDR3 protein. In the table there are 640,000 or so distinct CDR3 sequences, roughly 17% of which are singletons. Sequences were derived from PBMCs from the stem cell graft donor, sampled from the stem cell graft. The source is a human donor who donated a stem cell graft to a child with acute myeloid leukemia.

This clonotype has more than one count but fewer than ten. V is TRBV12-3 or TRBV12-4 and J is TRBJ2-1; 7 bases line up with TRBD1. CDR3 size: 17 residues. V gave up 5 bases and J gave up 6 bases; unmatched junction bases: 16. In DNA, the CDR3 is TGTGCCAGCAGTGATGCTCGACAGGGTATGTATGGCAATGAGCAGTTCTTC. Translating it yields CASSDARQGMYGNEQFF.

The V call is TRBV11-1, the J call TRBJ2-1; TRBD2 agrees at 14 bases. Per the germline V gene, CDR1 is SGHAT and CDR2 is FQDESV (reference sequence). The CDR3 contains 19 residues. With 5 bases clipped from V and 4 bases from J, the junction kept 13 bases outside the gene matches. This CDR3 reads CASSPLRGTSGGRYNEQFF. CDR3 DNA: TGTGCCAGCAGCCCTCTCAGGGGGACTAGCGGGGGCCGATACAATGAGCAGTTCTTC. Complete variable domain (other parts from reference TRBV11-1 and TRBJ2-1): EAEVAQSPRYKITEKSQAVAFWCDPISGHATLYWYRQILGQGPELLVQFQDESVVDDSQLPKDRFSAERLKGVDSTLKIQPAELGDSAMYLCASSPLRGTSGGRYNEQFFGPGTRLTVL.

CDR3 DNA: TGTGCCAGCAGCCAATACAGGGACTATGGCTACACCTTC. Protein: CASSQYRDYGYTF. This chain connects TRBV6-2 or TRBV6-3 to TRBJ1-2; D is perhaps TRBD1 (6 bases). The CDR3 covers 13 residues. Germline lookup yields CDR1 MNHEY and CDR2 SVGEGT. V was pared by 6 bases and J by 3 bases, with 11 bases between.

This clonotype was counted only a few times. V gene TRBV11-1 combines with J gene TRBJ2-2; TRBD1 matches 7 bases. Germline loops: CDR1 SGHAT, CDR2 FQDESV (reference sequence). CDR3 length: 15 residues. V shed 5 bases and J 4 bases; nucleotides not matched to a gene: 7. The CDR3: CASSEDRWSTGELFF. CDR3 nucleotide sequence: TGTGCCAGCAGCGAGGACAGGTGGAGCACCGGGGAGCTGTTTTTT.

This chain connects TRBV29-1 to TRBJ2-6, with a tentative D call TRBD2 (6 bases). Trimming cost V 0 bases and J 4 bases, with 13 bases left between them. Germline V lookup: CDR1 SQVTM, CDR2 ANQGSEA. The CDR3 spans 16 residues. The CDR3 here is CSVEDGGTHGANVLTF. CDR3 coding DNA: TGCAGCGTTGAAGATGGGGGGACGCACGGGGCCAACGTCCTGACTTTC.

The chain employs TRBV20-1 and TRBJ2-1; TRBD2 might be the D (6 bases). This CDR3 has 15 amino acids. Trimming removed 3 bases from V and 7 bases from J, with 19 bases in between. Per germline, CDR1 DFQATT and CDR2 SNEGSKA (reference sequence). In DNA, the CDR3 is TGCAGTGCTAGGGAGGGCTGGGAGGCCCTTAATGAGCAGTTCTTC. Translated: CSAREGWEALNEQFF.

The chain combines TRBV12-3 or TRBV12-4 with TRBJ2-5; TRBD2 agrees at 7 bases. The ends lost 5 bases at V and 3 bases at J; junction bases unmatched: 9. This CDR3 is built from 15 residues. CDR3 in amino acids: CASSGVGGDEETQYF. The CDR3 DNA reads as TGTGCCAGCAGTGGAGTGGGGGGGGACGAAGAGACCCAGTACTTC.

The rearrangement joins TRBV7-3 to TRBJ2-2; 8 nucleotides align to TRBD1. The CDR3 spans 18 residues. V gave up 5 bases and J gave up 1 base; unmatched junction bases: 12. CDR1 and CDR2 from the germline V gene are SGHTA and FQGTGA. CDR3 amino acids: CASSPRQGKLWNTGELFF. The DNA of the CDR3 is TGTGCCAGCAGCCCACGACAGGGGAAGCTATGGAACACCGGGGAGCTGTTTTTT.

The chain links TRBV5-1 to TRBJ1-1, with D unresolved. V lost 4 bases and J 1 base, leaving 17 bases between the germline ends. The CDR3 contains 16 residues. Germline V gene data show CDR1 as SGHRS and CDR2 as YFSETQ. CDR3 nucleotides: TGCGCCAGCAGCCCCTTTATGGGGTGGGCGAACACTGAAGCTTTCTTT. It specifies CASSPFMGWANTEAFF.

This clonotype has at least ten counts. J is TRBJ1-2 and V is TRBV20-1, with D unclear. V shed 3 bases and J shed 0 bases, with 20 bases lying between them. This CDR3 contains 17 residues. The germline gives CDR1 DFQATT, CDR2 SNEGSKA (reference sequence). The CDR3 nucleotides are TGCAGTGCTAGTAACGGGGTTGACTCCAACCCTAACTATGGCTACACCTTC. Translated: CSASNGVDSNPNYGYTF.

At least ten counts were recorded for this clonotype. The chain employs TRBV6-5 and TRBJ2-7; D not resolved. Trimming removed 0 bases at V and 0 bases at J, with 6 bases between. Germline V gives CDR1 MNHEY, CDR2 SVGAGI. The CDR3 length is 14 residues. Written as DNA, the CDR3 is TGTGCCAGCAGTTACTCGGGTGACTCCTACGAGCAGTACGTC. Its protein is CASSYSGDSYEQYV.

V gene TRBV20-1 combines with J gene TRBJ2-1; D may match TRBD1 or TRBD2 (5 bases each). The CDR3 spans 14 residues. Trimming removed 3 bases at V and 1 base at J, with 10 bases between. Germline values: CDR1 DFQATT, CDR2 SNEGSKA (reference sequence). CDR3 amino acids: CSASRESSYNEQFF. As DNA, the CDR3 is TGCAGTGCTAGCAGGGAGAGTTCCTACAATGAGCAGTTCTTC.

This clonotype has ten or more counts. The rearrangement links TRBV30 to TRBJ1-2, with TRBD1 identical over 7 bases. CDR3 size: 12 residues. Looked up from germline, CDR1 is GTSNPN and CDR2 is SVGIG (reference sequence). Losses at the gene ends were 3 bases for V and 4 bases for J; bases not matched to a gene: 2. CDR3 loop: CAWSGTVYGYTF. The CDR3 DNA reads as TGTGCCTGGAGCGGGACAGTCTATGGCTACACCTTC.

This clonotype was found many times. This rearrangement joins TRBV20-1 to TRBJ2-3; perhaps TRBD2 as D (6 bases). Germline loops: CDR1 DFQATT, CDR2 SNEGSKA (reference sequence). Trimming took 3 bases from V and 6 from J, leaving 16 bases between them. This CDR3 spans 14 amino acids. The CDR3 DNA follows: TGCAGTGCTAGCGGGCGGGGCAAAGAGGATACGCAGTATTTT. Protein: CSASGRGKEDTQYF.

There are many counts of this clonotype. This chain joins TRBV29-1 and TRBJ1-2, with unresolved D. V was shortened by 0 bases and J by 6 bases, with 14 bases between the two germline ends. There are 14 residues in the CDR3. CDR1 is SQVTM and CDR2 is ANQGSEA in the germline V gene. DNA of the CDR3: TGCAGCGTTGAAGAAGGTCAGGCCTACCATGGCTACACCTTC. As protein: CSVEEGQAYHGYTF. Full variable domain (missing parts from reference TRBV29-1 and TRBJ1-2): SAVISQKPSRDICQRGTSLTIQCQVDSQVTMMFWYRQQPGQSLTLIATANQGSEATYESGFVIDKFPISRPNLTFSTLTVSNMSPEDSSIYLCSVEEGQAYHGYTFGSGTRLTVV.

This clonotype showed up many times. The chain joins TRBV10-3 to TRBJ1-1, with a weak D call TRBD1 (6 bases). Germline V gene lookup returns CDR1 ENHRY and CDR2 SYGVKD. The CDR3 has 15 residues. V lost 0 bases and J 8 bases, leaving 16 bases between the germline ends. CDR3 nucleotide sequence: TGTGCCATCAGTGAGTCATCGTTTTGGACAGCAGAAGCTTTCTTT. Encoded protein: CAISESSFWTAEAFF.

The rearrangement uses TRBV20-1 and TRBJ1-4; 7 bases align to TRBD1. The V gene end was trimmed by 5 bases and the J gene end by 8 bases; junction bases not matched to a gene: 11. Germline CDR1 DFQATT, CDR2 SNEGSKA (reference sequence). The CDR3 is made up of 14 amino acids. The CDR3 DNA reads TGCAGTGCTCCGACGAACAGGGGAGAAGAAAAACTGTTTTTT. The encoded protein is CSAPTNRGEEKLFF.

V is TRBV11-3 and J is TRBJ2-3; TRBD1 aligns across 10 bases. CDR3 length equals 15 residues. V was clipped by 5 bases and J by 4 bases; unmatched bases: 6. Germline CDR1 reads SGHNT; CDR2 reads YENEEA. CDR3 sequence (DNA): TGTGCCAGCAGCGTAGGACAGGGGGATGCAGATACGCAGTATTTT. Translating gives CASSVGQGDADTQYF.

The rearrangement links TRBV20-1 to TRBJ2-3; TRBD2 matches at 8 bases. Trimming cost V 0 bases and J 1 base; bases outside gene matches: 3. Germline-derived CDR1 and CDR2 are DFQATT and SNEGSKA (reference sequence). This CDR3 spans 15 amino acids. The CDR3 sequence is CSARDAGGGTDTQYF. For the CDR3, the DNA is TGCAGTGCTAGAGATGCGGGGGGCGGCACAGATACGCAGTATTTT.

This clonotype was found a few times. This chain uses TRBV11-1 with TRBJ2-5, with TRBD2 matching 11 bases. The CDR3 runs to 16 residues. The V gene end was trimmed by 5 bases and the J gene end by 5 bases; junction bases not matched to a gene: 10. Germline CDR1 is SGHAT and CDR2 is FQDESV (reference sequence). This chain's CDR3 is CASSRLAGSSRETQYF. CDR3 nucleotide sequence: TGTGCCAGCAGCCGACTAGCGGGGTCCAGCCGGGAGACCCAGTACTTC.

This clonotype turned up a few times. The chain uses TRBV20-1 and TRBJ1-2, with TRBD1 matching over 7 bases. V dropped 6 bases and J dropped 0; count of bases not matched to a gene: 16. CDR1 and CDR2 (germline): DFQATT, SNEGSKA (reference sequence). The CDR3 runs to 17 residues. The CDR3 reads CSAGGGGFFRPNYGYTF. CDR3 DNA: TGCAGTGCCGGAGGAGGGGGCTTTTTTCGACCTAACTATGGCTACACCTTC.

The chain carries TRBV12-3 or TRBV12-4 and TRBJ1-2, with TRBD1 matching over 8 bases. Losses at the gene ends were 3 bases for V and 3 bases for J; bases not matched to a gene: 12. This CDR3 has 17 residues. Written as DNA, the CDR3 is TGTGCCAGCAGTTTTAGCCCCCAGGGGGCGAATGACTATGGCTACACCTTC. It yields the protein CASSFSPQGANDYGYTF.

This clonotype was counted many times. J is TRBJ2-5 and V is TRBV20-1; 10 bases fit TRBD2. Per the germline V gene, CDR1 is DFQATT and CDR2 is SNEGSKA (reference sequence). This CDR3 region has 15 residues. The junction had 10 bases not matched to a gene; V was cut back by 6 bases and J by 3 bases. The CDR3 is CSAPPGLAFEETQYF. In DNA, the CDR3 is TGCAGTGCCCCCCCGGGACTAGCGTTTGAAGAGACCCAGTACTTC.

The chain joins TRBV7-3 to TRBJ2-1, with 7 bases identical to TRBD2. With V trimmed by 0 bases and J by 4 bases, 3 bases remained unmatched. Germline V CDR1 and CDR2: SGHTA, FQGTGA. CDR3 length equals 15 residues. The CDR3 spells CASSLTGGNYNEQFF. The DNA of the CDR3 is TGTGCCAGCAGCTTAACGGGGGGGAATTACAATGAGCAGTTCTTC.

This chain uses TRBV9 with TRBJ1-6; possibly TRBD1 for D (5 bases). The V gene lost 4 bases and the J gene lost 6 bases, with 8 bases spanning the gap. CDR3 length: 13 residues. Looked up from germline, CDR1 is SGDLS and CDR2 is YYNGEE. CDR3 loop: CASSSGLNSPLHF. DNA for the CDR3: TGTGCCAGCAGCTCGGGACTTAATTCACCCCTCCACTTT. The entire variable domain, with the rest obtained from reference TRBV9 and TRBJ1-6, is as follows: DSGVTQTPKHLITATGQRVTLRCSPRSGDLSVYWYQQSLDQGLQFLIQYYNGEERAKGNILERFSAQQFPDLHSELNLSSLELGDSALYFCASSSGLNSPLHFGNGTRLTVT.

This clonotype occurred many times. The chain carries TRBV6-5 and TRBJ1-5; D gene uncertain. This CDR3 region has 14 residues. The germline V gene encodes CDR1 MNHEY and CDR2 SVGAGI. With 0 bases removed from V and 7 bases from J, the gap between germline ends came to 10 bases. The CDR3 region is CASSYSHEDQPQHF. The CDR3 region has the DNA TGTGCCAGCAGTTACTCGCACGAGGACCAGCCCCAGCATTTT.

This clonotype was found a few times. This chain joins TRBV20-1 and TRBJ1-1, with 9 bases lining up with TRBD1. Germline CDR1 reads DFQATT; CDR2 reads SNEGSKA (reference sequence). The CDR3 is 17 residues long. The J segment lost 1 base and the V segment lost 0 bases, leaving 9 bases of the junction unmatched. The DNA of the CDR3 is TGCAGTGCTAGAGATAGGGACAGGGTCCTACCGAACACTGAAGCTTTCTTT. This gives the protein CSARDRDRVLPNTEAFF.

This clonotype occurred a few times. This CDR3 is CASSQISGTATDTQYF. CDR3 sequence (DNA): TGTGCCAGCAGCCAAATTAGCGGGACAGCCACAGATACGCAGTATTTT. The chain carries TRBV11-2 and TRBJ2-3; possible D gene TRBD2, 8 bases. The CDR3 covers 16 residues. V lost 5 bases, J lost 2 bases, and 17 bases lay in between. Germline V gene lookup returns CDR1 SGHAT and CDR2 FQNNGV.

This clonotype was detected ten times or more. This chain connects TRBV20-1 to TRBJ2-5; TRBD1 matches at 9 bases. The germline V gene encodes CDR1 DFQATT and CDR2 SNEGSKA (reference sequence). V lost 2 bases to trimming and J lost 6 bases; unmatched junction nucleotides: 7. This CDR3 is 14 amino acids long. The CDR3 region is CSARLPGTGQTQYF. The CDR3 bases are TGCAGTGCTAGACTCCCCGGGACAGGGCAGACCCAGTACTTC.

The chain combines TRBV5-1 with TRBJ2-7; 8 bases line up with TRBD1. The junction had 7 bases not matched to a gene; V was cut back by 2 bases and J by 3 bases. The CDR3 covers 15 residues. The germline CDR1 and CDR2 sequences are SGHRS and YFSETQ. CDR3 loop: CASSFLGQESYEQYF. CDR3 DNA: TGCGCCAGCAGCTTTTTGGGACAGGAGAGCTACGAGCAGTACTTC.

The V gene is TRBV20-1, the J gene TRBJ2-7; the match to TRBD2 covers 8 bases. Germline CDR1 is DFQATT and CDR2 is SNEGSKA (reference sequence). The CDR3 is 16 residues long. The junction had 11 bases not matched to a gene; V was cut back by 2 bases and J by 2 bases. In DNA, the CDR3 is TGCAGTGCTAGATGCGTTGCGGGGGGCAAAGCCTACGAGCAGTACTTC. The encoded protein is CSARCVAGGKAYEQYF.

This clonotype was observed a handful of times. CDR3 DNA: TGTGCCAGCAGCTCAGGTGCTGCTTCCTACGAGCAGTACGTC. As protein: CASSSGAASYEQYV. V is TRBV7-9 and J is TRBJ2-7; the D is unclear. Trimming took 4 bases from V and 1 from J, leaving 11 bases between them. This CDR3 comprises 14 residues. CDR1 SEHNR and CDR2 FQNEAQ come from the germline V gene (reference sequence).